What follows is one T cell receptor (beta chain) and its context. The data are from a study of blood T cell repertoires in COVID-19. Study-wide context: Spain, Italy and the United States supplied samples that represented acute and convalescent COVID-19. PBMCs, B-cell-depleted T cells, or T cells were the source of the cDNA or gDNA that made up the material.

Original analysis: The authors estimated nucleated cell counts from reference gene primer amplification. The method was immunoSEQ multiplex PCR; TCRdb's version includes in-frame clones alone and lacks a portion of them. That table is the source of V, J and clone size, and D and trimming were worked out from the DNA. The sample contains more than 300,000 clones, roughly 87% of which appear only once. Self-reported history from a screening survey and questionnaire set each donor's cohort. The CDR3 is 14 residues long. V was cut by 6 bases and J by 4 bases, with 12 bases left in between. Germline V gene data show CDR1 as MNHEY and CDR2 as SMNVEV (reference sequence).

Sample: PBMCs or T cells enriched from blood (not recorded which). The clonotype comes from a woman between 50 and 59 years old who had recovered from COVID-19. J is TRBJ2-2 and V is TRBV27; possible D gene TRBD1, 6 bases. In DNA, the CDR3 is TGTGCCAGCAGCTACGACAGGCCCACCGGGGAGCTGTTTTTT. Translated, it gives CASSYDRPTGELFF.